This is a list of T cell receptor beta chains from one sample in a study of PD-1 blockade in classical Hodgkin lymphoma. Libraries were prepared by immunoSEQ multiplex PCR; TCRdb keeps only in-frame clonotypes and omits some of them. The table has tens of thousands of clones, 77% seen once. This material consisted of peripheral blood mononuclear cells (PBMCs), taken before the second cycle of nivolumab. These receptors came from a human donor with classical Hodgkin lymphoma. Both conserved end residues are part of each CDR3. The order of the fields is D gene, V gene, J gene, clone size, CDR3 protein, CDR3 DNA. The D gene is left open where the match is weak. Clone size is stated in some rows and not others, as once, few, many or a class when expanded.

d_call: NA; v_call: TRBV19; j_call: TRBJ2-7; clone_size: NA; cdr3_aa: CASSIGQGSEQYF; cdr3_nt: TGTGCCAGTAGTATCGGTCAGGGTAGCGAGCAGTACTTC
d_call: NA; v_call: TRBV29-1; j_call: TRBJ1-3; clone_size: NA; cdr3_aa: CSVLGAGAGGNTIYF; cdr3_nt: TGCAGCGTGCTGGGAGCGGGAGCTGGAGGAAACACCATATATTTT
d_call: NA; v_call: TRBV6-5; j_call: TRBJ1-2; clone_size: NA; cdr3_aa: CASSYEANYGYTF; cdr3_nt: TGTGCCAGCAGTTACGAAGCTAACTATGGCTACACCTTC
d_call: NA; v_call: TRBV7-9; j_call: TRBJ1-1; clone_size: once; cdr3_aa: CASRPTVEAFF; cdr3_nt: TGTGCCAGCAGGCCGACAGTTGAAGCTTTCTTT
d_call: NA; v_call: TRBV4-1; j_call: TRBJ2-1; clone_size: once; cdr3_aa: CASSQVDLIAYNEQFF; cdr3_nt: TGCGCCAGCAGCCAAGTGGATCTAATCGCCTACAATGAGCAGTTCTTC
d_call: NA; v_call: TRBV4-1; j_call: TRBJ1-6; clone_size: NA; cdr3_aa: CASSQRDLSSYNSPLHF; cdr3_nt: TGCGCCAGCAGCCAGCGGGACCTTAGCTCCTATAATTCACCCCTCCACTTT
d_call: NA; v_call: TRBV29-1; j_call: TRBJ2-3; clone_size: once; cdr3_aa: CSVEGESGGRTDTQYF; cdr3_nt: TGCAGCGTTGAAGGCGAGAGTGGGGGCCGCACAGATACGCAGTATTTT
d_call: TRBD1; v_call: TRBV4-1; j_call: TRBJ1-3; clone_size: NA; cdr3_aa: CASSPTGQGRGNTIYF; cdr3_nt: TGCGCCAGCAGCCCCACCGGACAGGGGAGGGGAAACACCATATATTTT
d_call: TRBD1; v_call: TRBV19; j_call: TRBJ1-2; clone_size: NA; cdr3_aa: CAGLRQGAVDYGYTF; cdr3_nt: TGTGCCGGGTTACGACAGGGGGCGGTTGACTATGGCTACACCTTC
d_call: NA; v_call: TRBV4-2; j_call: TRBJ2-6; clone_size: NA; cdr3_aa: CASSQGSISGANVLTF; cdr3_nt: TGTGCCAGCAGCCAAGGGTCGATCTCTGGGGCCAACGTCCTGACTTTC
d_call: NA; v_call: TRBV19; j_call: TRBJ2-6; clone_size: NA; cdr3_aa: CASSIGFSGANVLTF; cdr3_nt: TGTGCCAGTAGTATCGGTTTTTCTGGGGCCAACGTCCTGACTTTC
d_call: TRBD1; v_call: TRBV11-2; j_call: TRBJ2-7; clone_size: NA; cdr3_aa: CASSLSPDRPPYEQYF; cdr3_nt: TGTGCCAGCAGCTTATCCCCGGACAGGCCACCCTACGAGCAGTACTTC
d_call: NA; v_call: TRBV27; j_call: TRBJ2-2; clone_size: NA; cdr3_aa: CASSLGGTGELFF; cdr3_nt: TGTGCCAGCAGTTTAGGGGGCACCGGGGAGCTGTTTTTT
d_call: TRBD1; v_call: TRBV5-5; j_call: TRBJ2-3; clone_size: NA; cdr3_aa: CASSLRGTGGTDTQYF; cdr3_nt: TGTGCCAGCAGTTTGCGCGGGACAGGGGGCACAGATACGCAGTATTTT
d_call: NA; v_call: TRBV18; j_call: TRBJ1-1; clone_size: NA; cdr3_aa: CASSPNAGNEAFF; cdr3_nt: TGTGCCAGCTCACCTAATGCGGGAAATGAAGCTTTCTTT
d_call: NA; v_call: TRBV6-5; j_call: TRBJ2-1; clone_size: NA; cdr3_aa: CASSSPAPGYNEQFF; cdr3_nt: TGTGCCAGCAGCTCCCCGGCCCCAGGCTACAATGAGCAGTTCTTC
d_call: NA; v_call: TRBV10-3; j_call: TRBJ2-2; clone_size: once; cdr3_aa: CAIMGILANTGELFF; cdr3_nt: TGTGCCATCATGGGGATCTTGGCGAACACCGGGGAGCTGTTTTTT
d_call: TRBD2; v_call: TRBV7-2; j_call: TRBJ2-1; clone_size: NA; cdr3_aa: CASSLGLAGTSYNEQFF; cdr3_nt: TGTGCCAGCAGCCTTGGACTAGCGGGGACCTCCTACAATGAGCAGTTCTTC
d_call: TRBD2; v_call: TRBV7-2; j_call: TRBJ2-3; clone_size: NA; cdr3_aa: CASSAGLAGWIWGDTQYF; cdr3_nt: TGTGCCAGCAGCGCAGGACTAGCGGGATGGATCTGGGGAGATACGCAGTATTTT
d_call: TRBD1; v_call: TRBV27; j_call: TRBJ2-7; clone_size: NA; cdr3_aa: CASSPGTGGHEQYF; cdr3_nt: TGTGCCAGCAGTCCCGGGACAGGGGGTCACGAGCAGTACTTC
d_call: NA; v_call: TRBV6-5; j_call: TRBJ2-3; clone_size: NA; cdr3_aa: CASSTTDTQYF; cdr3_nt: TGTGCCAGCAGTACGACAGATACGCAGTATTTT
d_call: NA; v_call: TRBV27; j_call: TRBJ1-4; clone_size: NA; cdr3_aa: CASGATNEKLFF; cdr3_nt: TGTGCCAGCGGTGCAACTAATGAAAAACTGTTTTTT